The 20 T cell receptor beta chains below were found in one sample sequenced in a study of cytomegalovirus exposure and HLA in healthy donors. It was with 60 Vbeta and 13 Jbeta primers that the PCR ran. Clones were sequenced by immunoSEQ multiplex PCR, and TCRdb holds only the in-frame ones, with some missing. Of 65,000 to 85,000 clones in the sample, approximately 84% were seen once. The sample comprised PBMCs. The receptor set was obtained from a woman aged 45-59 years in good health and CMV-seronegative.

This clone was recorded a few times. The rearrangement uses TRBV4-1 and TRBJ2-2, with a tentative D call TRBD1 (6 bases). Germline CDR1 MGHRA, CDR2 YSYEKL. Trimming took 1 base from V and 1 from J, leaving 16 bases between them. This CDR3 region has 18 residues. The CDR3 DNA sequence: TGCGCCAGCAGCCAAGGGGACAAGGCCTTCAAGAACACCGGGGAGCTGTTTTTT. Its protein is CASSQGDKAFKNTGELFF.

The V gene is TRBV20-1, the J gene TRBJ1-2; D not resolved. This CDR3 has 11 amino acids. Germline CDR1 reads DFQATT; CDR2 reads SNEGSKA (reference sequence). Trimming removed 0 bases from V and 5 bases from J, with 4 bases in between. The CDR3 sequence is CSAREAYGYTF. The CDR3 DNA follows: TGCAGTGCTAGAGAAGCTTATGGCTACACCTTC.

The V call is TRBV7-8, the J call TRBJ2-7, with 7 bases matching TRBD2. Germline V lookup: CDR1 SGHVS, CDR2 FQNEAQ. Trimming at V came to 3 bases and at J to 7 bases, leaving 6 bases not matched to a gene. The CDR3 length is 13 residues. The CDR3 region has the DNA TGTGCCAGCAGCTTGCTGGGGGGGGGAGAGCAGTACTTC. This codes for CASSLLGGGEQYF.

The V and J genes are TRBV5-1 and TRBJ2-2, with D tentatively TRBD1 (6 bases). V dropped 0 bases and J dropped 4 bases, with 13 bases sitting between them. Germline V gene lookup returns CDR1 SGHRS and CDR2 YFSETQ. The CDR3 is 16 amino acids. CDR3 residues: CASSLGEGVRTGELFF. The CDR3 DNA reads TGCGCCAGCAGCTTGGGAGAGGGGGTTCGCACCGGGGAGCTGTTTTTT.

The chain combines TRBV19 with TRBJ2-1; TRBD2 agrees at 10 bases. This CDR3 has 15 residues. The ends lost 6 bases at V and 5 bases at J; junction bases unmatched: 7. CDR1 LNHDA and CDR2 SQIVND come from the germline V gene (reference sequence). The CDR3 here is CASSPRGLANNEQFF. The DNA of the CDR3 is TGTGCCAGTAGCCCACGGGGACTAGCGAACAATGAGCAGTTCTTC.

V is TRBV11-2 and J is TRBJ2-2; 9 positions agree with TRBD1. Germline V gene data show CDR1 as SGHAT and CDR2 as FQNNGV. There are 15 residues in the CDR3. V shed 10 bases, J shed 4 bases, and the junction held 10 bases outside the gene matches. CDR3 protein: CAIIHGTGSTGELFF. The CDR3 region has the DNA TGTGCCATCATTCACGGGACAGGGAGCACCGGGGAGCTGTTTTTT. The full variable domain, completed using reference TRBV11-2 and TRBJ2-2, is EAGVAQSPRYKIIEKRQSVAFWCNPISGHATLYWYQQILGQGPKLLIQFQNNGVVDDSQLPKDRFSAERLKGVDSTLKIQPAKLEDSAVYLCAIIHGTGSTGELFFGEGSRLTVL.

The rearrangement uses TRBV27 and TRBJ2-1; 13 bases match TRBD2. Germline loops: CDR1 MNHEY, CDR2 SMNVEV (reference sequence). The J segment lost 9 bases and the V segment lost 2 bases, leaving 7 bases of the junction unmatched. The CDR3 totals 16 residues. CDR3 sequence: CASSLRGTSGMGEQFF. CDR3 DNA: TGTGCCAGCAGTTTAAGGGGGACTAGCGGGATGGGTGAGCAGTTCTTC.

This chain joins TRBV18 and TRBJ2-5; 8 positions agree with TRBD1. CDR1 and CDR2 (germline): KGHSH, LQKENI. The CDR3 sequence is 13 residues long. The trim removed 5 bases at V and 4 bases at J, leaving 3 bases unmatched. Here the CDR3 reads CASSDTGGETQYF. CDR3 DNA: TGTGCCAGCTCAGATACAGGGGGAGAGACCCAGTACTTC.

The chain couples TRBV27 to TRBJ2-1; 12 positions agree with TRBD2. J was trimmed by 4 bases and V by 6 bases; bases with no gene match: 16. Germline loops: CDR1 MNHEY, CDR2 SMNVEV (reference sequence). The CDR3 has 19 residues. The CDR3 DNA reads TGTGCCAGCAGCCTCCGGACTAGCGGGGCATGGGGCCTTTACAATGAGCAGTTCTTC. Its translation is CASSLRTSGAWGLYNEQFF.

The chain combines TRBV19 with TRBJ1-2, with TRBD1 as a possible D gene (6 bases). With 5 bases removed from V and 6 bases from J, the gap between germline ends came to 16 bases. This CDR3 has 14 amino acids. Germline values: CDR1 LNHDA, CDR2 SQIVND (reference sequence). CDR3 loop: CASSETRGGDGYTF. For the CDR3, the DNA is TGTGCCAGTAGTGAGACCAGGGGAGGGGATGGCTACACCTTC.

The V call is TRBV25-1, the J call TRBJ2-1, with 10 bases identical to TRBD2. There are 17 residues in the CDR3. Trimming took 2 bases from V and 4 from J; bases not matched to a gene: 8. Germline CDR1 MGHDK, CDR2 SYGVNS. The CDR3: CASSERRSSGGYNEQFF. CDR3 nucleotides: TGTGCCAGCAGTGAACGCCGCAGTAGCGGGGGGTACAATGAGCAGTTCTTC.

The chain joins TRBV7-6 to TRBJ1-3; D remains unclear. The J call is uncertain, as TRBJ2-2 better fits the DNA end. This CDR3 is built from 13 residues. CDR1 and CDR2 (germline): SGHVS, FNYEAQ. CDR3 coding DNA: TGTGCCAGCAGGTCTTACTATCCGGGGGAGCTGTTTTTT. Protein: CASRSYYPGELFF.

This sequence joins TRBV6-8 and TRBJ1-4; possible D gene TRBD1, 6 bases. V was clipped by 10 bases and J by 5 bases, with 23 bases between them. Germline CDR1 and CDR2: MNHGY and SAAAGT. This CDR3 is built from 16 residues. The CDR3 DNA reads TGTGCCAAGGCCAGCAGGGGAGGGGGGGGGAATGAAAAACTGTTTTTT. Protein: CAKASRGGGGNEKLFF.

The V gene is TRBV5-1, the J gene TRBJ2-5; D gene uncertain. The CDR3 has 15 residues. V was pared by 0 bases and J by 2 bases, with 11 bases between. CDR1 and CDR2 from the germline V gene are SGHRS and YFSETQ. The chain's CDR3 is CASSLGPSAQETQYF. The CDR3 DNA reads TGCGCCAGCAGCTTGGGCCCCAGCGCACAAGAGACCCAGTACTTC.

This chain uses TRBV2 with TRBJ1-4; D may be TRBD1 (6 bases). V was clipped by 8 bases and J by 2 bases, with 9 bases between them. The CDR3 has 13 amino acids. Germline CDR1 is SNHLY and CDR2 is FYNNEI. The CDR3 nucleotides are TGTGCCAGCGTCAGGGGTACTAATGAAAAACTGTTTTTT. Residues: CASVRGTNEKLFF.

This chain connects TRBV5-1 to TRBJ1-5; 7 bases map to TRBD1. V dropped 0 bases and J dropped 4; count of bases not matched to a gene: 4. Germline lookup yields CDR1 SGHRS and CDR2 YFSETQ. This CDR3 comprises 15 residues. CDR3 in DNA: TGCGCCAGCAGCTTGGGGGACAGTGGGAATCAGCCCCAGCATTTT. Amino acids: CASSLGDSGNQPQHF.

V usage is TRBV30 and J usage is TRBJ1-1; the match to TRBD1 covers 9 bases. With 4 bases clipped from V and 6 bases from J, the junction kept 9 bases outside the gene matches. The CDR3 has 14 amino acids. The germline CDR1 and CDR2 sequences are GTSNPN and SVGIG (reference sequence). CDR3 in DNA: TGTGCCTGGAACCCTCGTGGACAGGGGCCTGAAGCTTTCTTT. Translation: CAWNPRGQGPEAFF.

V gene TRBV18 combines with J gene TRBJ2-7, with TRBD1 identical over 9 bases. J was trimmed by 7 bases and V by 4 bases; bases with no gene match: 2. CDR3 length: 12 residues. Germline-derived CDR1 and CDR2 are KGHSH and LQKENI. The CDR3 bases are TGTGCCAGCTCACTGACAGGGGGAGAGCAGTACGTC. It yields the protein CASSLTGGEQYV.

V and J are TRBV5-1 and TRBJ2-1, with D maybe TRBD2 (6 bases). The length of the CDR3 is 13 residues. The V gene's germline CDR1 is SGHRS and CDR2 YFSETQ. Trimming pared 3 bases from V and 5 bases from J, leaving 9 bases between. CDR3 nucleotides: TGCGCCAGCAGCTCGGACTACCACAATGAGCAGTTCTTC. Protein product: CASSSDYHNEQFF.

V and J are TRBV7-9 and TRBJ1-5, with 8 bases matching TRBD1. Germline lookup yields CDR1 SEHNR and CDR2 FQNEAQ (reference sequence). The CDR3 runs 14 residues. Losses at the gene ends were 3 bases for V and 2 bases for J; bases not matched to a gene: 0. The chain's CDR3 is CASSLGQGNQPQHF. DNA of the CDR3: TGTGCCAGCAGCTTGGGACAGGGCAATCAGCCCCAGCATTTT.